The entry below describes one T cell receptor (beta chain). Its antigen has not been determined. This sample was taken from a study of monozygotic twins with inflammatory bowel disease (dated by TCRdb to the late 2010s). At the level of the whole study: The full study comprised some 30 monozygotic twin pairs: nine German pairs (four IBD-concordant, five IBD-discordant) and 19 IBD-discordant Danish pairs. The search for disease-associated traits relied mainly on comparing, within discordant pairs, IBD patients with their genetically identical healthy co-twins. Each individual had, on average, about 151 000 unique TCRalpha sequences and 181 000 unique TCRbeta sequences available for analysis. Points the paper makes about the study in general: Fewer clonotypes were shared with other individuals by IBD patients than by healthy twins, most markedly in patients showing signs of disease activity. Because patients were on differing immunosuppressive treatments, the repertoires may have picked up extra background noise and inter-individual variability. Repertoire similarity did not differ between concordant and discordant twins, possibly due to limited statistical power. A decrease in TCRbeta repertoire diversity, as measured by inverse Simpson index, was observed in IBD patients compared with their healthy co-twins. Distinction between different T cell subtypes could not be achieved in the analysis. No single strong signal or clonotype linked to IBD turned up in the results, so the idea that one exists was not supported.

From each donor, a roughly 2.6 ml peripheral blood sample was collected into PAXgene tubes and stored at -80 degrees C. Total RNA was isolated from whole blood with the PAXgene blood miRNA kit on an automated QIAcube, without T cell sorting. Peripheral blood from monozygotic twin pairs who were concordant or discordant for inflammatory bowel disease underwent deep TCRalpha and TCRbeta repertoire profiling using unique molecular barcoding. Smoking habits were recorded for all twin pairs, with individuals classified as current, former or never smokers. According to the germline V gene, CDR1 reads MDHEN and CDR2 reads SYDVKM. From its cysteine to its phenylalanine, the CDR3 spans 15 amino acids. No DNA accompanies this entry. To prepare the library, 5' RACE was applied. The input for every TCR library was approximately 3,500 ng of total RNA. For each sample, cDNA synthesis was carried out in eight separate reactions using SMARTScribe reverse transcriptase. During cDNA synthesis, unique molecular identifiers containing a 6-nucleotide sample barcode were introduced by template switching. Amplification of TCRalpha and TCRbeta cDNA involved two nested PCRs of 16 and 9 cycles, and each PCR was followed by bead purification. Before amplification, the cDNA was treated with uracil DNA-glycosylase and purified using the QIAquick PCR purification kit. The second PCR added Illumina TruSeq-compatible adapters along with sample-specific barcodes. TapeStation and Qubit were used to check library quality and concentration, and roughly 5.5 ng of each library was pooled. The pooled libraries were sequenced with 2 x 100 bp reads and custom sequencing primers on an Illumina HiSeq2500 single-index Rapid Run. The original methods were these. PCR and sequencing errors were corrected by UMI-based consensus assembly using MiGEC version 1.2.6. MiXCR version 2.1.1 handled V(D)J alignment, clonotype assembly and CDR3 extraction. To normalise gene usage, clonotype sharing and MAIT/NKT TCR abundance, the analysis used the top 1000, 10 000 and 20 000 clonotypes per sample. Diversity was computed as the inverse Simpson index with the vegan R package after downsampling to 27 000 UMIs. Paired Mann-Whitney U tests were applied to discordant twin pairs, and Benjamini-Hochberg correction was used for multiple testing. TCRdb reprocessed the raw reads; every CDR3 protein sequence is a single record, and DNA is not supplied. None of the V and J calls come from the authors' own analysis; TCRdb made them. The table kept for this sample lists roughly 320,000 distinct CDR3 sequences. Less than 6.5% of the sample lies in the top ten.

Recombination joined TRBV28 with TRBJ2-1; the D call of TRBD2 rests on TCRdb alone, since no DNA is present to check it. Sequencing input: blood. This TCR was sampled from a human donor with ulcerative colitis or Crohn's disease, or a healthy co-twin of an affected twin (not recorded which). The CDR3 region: CASSSGEGLGNEQFF.